Sequencing of this T cell receptor (beta chain) was carried out in a study of cytomegalovirus exposure and HLA in healthy donors. Study at large: In terms of ancestry, the Caucasian-associated cluster contained roughly 81% of the roughly 400 genotyped donors. The study's findings and limits: Productive status was seen about 90% or about 30% of the time for most TCR beta V segments in an earlier analysis.

PCR used 60 Vbeta primers and 13 Jbeta primers. Profiling relied on immunoSEQ multiplex PCR, and the TCRdb table lists in-frame clones only, not all of them. The sample consists of tens of thousands of clones, around three quarters of them appearing once. On this clone: Its cognate antigen is unknown.

With V trimmed by 8 bases and J by 0 bases, 6 bases remained unmatched. The length of the CDR3 is 16 residues. From germline, CDR1 is LGHNT and CDR2 FRNRAP. Nominal health characterized the donors when sampled, though unrecorded immune exposures were likely. Material for sequencing was PBMCs. The chain recombines TRBV12-5 with TRBJ2-1; 11 bases match TRBD2. This TCR came from a woman in her forties in good health and CMV-seropositive. Here the CDR3 DNA reads TGTGCTAGTACAACTAGCGGGAGCTACTCCTACAATGAGCAGTTCTTC. Amino acids: CASTTSGSYSYNEQFF.